The rows below give T cell receptor beta chains drawn from one sample of a study of blood T cell repertoires in COVID-19. Clones were read by immunoSEQ multiplex PCR, and TCRdb kept only the in-frame ones, dropping some. The sample yields some 230,000 clones, 80% to 90% seen once. Sequenced input: peripheral blood. Receptor source: a man between 35 and 55 years old with acute or convalescent COVID-19. The conserved cysteine and the conserved F or W are not part of the CDR3 here. Each record gives: J gene, V gene, D gene, CDR3 protein. The D gene is left open where the match is weak.

>TRBJ2-4|TRBV28|TRBD1
ASSLAGTGGTIQY
>TRBJ2-1|TRBV24-1|TRBD2
ATSDTSGGLYNEQF
>TRBJ1-2|TRBV6-1|.
ASSEAHLGGYGYT
>TRBJ2-7|TRBV4-1|.
ASSQLPQVNYEQY
>TRBJ2-6|TRBV6-5|.
ASRGFGANVLT
>TRBJ1-1|TRBV30|.
AWARGGTTEAF
>TRBJ1-5|TRBV4-3|TRBD1
ASSQEPGQGDQPQH
>TRBJ2-5|TRBV15|TRBD1
ATSRDLAGTGQETQY
>TRBJ2-3|TRBV7-3|TRBD2
ASSLSSGGGTDTQY
>TRBJ2-1|TRBV5-1|TRBD1
ASSLLTGGNEQF
>TRBJ1-1|TRBV2|.
ASSGEGVEAF
>TRBJ1-1|TRBV5-4|.
ASSWPGQQNTEAF
>TRBJ1-1|TRBV5-6|.
ASSFQALNTEAF
>TRBJ1-4|TRBV6-5|TRBD1
ASSRDRVDEKLF
>TRBJ2-1|TRBV30|.
AWMNGPGGKF
>TRBJ2-6|TRBV15|.
ATTLGGTGANVLT
>TRBJ1-4|TRBV2|TRBD1
ASTRDREKLF
>TRBJ1-5|TRBV9|.
ASSTTDSLYQPQH
>TRBJ2-7|TRBV28|TRBD1
ASSPDNRGNYEQY
>TRBJ2-3|TRBV7-9|.
ASSPGQPDTQY
>TRBJ2-7|TRBV18|TRBD1
ASSPTTGDYYEQY
>TRBJ1-1|TRBV9|TRBD1
ASRGTGGGSAEAF
>TRBJ1-4|TRBV13|.
ASSARGTTNEKLF
>TRBJ1-5|TRBV6-5|TRBD1
ASSWTGGNQPQH
>TRBJ1-1|TRBV6-5|TRBD1
ASSSTGGVAF
>TRBJ2-2|TRBV10-1|.
ASSDITGSNTGELF
>TRBJ2-3|TRBV4-1|TRBD2
ASSTSGGSDTQY
>TRBJ1-2|TRBV7-9|.
ASSLEPPNYGYT
>TRBJ1-3|TRBV2|TRBD1
ASRAGTEGGNTIY
>TRBJ1-4|TRBV7-9|TRBD1
ASSKRTGGLNEKLF
>TRBJ2-1|TRBV12-3/TRBV12-4|.
ASNRGDREQF
>TRBJ1-6|TRBV9|.
ASSAEWAGRNSPLH
>TRBJ1-1|TRBV12-3/TRBV12-4|TRBD1
ASSSGQGASAF
>TRBJ2-5|TRBV20-1|.
SAWTKETQY
>TRBJ1-1|TRBV25-1|.
ASSEGSRTTEAF
>TRBJ1-1|TRBV30|.
AWRGAGRGTEAF
>TRBJ1-5|TRBV6-5|.
ASSYTYREGQPQH
>TRBJ2-7|TRBV4-2|TRBD2
ASSPGLADEQY
>TRBJ1-2|TRBV2|TRBD1
ASRVDRVGVYGYT
>TRBJ1-2|TRBV30|TRBD1
AWTSTGGYGYT
>TRBJ2-2|TRBV19|.
ASSITNSNTGELF
>TRBJ1-1|TRBV21-1|.
ASSDRDGAF
>TRBJ1-5|TRBV10-2|.
ASSESPTVPHH
>TRBJ2-2|TRBV6-5|.
ASSNGAGELF
>TRBJ2-7|TRBV6-5|TRBD2
ASKSAGGFDEQY
>TRBJ1-2|TRBV6-5|.
ASSYLRGYGYT
>TRBJ1-2|TRBV3-1/TRBV3-2|.
ASSFAGGWYGYT
>TRBJ1-1|TRBV5-1|.
ASSFGGTEAF
>TRBJ1-5|TRBV4-3|.
ASSPNRDTSPQH
>TRBJ2-1|TRBV29-1|TRBD1
SVVEGAAEQF
>TRBJ1-4|TRBV5-1|TRBD1
ASSLGTGAADGEKLF
>TRBJ2-2|TRBV3-1/TRBV3-2|.
ASSPGPPGELF
>TRBJ2-3|TRBV12-5|TRBD1
ASGLERTGALSTDTQY